These 5 T cell receptor beta chains originate from one sample sequenced in a study of T-cell reconstitution after alpha-beta-depleted transplantation in children. Unique molecular identifiers were incorporated when the TCRbeta library was constructed. TCRdb re-called the PCR reads through MiXCR, storing one row per CDR3 protein. Among 380,000 or so distinct CDR3 sequences, about an eighth were seen once, and the ten largest hold around 4%. Here the sequenced sample was PBMCs, taken from the stem cell graft. The origin of the receptors is a human donor who donated a stem cell graft to a child with Fanconi anemia.

The V and J genes are TRBV4-3 and TRBJ1-3, with TRBD1 identical over 8 bases. V gave up 3 bases and J gave up 0 bases; unmatched junction bases: 1. CDR1 and CDR2 from the germline V gene are LGHNA and YSLEER. The CDR3 extends over 15 amino acids. CDR3 sequence reads: CASSHTGGSGNTIYF. The CDR3 nucleotides read TGCGCCAGCAGCCATACAGGGGGCTCTGGAAACACCATATATTTT.

This rearrangement joins TRBV9 to TRBJ1-5; D is uncertain. The CDR3 loop spans 15 amino acids. The germline gives CDR1 SGDLS, CDR2 YYNGEE. The ends were cut back, 3 bases at V and 9 bases at J, with 19 bases in the middle. This chain's CDR3 is CASSGGGQGSMPQHF. The CDR3 DNA sequence: TGTGCCAGCAGCGGGGGTGGTCAAGGATCGATGCCCCAGCATTTT.

The chain uses TRBV20-1 and TRBJ2-3; D gene ambiguous. The CDR3 sequence is 15 residues long. Germline loops: CDR1 DFQATT, CDR2 SNEGSKA (reference sequence). Deletions cut 4 bases from V and 0 bases from J, with 14 bases between. CDR3 protein: CSATLRSSSTDTQYF. The CDR3 DNA sequence: TGCAGTGCTACCCTCCGCTCTTCTAGCACAGATACGCAGTATTTT.

The rearrangement joins TRBV4-3 to TRBJ2-3; TRBD1 might be the D (6 bases). The ends were cut back, 3 bases at V and 0 bases at J, with 10 bases in the middle. Germline V gene sequence: CDR1 LGHNA, CDR2 YSLEER. The CDR3 has 15 amino acids. CDR3 coding DNA: TGCGCCAGCAGCCAGGAAGGACAGAGCACAGATACGCAGTATTTT. Residues: CASSQEGQSTDTQYF.

The table lists this clonotype with a few counts. V and J are TRBV7-9 and TRBJ2-2, with D perhaps TRBD1 or TRBD2 (5 bases each). CDR3 size: 16 residues. From germline, CDR1 is SEHNR and CDR2 FQNEAQ (reference sequence). Trimming took 1 base from V and 0 from J, leaving 9 bases between them. CDR3 in amino acids: CASSLGETANTGELFF. As DNA, the CDR3 is TGTGCCAGCAGCTTAGGGGAGACAGCGAACACCGGGGAGCTGTTTTTT.